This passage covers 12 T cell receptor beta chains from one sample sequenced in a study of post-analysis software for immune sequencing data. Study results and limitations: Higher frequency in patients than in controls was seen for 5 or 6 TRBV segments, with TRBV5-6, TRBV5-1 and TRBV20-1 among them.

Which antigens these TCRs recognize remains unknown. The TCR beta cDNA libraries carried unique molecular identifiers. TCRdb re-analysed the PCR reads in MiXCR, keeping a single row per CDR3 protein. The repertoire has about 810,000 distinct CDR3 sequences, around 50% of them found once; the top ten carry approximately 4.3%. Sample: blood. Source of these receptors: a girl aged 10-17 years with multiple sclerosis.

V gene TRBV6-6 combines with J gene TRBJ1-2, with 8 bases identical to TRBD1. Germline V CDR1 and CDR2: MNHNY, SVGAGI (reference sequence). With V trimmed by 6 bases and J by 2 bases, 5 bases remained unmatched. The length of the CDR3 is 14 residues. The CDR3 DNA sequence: TGTGCCAGCAGGGACAGGGACGTAAACTATGGCTACACCTTC. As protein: CASRDRDVNYGYTF.

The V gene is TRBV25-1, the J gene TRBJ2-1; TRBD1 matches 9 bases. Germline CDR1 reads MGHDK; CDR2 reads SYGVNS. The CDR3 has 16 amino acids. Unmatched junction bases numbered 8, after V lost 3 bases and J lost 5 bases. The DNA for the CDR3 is TGTGCCAGCAGTGACTTACAGGGGGCCCCAAACAATGAGCAGTTCTTC. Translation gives CASSDLQGAPNNEQFF. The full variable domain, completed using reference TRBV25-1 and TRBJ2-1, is EADIYQTPRYLVIGTGKKITLECSQTMGHDKMYWYQQDPGMELHLIHYSYGVNSTEKGDLSSESTVSRIRTEHFPLTLESARPSHTSQYLCASSDLQGAPNNEQFFGPGTRLTVL.

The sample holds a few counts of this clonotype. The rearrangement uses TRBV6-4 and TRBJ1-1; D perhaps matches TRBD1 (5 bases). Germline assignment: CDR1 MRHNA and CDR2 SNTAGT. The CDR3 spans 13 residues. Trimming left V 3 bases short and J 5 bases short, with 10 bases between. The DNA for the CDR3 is TGTGCCAGCAGTGAGACAGAGGAGACTGAAGCTTTCTTT. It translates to CASSETEETEAFF.

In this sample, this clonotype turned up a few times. Here the CDR3 DNA reads TGCAGTGCTCCCGTCCTAACCGGCTACAATGAGCAGTTCTTC. Translated, it gives CSAPVLTGYNEQFF. The chain carries TRBV20-1 and TRBJ2-1; D is unresolved. The germline V gene has CDR1 DFQATT and CDR2 SNEGSKA (reference sequence). The V and J ends lost 5 bases and 3 bases respectively, with 14 bases between them. The CDR3 runs to 14 residues.

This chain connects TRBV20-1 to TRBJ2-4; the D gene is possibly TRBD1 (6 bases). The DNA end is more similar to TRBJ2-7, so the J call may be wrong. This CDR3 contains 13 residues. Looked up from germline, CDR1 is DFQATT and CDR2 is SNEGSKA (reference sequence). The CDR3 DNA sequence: TGCAGTGCTATCCACAGGGTGAACTACGAGCAGTACTTC. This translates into CSAIHRVNYEQYF.

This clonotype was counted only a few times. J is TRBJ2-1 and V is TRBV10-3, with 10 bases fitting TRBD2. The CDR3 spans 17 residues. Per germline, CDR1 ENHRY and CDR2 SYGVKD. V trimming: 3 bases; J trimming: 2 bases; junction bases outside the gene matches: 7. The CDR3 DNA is TGTGCCATCAGTGAATTTGGGACTAGCGCGACCTACAATGAGCAGTTCTTC. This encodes CAISEFGTSATYNEQFF.

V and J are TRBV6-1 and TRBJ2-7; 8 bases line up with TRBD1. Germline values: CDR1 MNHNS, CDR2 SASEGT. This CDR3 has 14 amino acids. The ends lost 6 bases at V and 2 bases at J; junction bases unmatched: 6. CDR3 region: CASRRQGLPYEQYF. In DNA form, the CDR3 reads TGTGCCAGCAGGAGACAGGGGCTTCCCTACGAGCAGTACTTC.

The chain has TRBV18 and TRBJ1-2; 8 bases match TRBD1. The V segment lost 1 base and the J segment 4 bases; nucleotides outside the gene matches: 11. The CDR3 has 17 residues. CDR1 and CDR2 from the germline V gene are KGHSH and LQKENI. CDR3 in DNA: TGTGCCAGCTCACCACTCTTACAGGACAGGGCAGGCTATGGCTACACCTTC. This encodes CASSPLLQDRAGYGYTF.

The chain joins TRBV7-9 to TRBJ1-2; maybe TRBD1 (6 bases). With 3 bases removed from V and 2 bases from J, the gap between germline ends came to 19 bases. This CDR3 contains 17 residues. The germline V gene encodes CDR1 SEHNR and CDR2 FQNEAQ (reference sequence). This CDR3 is CASSFAGRRDINYGYTF. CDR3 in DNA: TGTGCCAGCAGCTTCGCGGGTAGAAGGGACATAAACTATGGCTACACCTTC.

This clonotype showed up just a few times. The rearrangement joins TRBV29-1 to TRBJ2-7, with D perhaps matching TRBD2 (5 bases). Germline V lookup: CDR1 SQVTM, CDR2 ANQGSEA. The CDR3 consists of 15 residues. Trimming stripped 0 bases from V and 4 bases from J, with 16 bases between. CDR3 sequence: CSVEEGGGQGYEQYF. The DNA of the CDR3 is TGCAGCGTTGAAGAAGGTGGAGGTCAAGGATACGAGCAGTACTTC.

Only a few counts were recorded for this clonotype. CDR3 sequence reads: CASSLDRDLETQYF. DNA of the CDR3: TGTGCCAGCAGCTTGGACAGGGATCTAGAGACCCAGTACTTC. The J gene is TRBJ2-5, the V gene TRBV11-2; TRBD1 agrees at 8 bases. The V and J ends lost 3 bases and 4 bases, in that order; junction bases with no gene match: 4. CDR3 length equals 14 residues. Germline values: CDR1 SGHAT, CDR2 FQNNGV. Based on the CDR3 plus reference TRBV11-2 and TRBJ2-5, the full variable domain is EAGVAQSPRYKIIEKRQSVAFWCNPISGHATLYWYQQILGQGPKLLIQFQNNGVVDDSQLPKDRFSAERLKGVDSTLKIQPAKLEDSAVYLCASSLDRDLETQYFGPGTRLLVL.

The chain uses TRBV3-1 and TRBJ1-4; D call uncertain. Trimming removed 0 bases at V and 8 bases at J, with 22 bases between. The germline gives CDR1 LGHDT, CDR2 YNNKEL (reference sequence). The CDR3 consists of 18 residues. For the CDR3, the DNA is TGTGCCAGCAGCCAAGATAGAAACTTCTACGTTCGTGAGGAAAAACTGTTTTTT. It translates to CASSQDRNFYVREEKLFF.